This TCR beta chain was sequenced for a study of CD8+ T cells in alopecia areata. Study-wide background: Tofacitinib was taken orally by treated patients, and the dose was 5 to 10 mg twice daily. A 6-month off-drug phase came after tofacitinib, which had lasted 6 to 18 months. The share of scalp area affected provided the severity score for treated patients. Study-wide points: There were many expanded lesional clones persisting in scalp and blood during tofacitinib.

This clone was counted once. The antigen remains undetermined. The treatment: oral pan-JAK inhibitor, 5-10 mg twice daily. After isolation, RNA underwent reverse transcription to generate cDNA as the sequencing template. Libraries were prepared by immunoSEQ multiplex PCR; TCRdb keeps only in-frame clonotypes and omits some of them. The sample records under 250,000 clones, around 57% being singletons. The CDR3 runs to 15 residues. V lost 2 bases and J lost 5; bases outside the gene matches: 7. Germline V gives CDR1 MGHDK, CDR2 SYGVNS. The sequence was collected from a human donor with alopecia areata. The J gene is TRBJ2-5, the V gene TRBV25-1, with 8 bases matching TRBD1. The starting material was CD4+ T cells sorted from blood, obtained at week 4, from a patient treated with tofacitinib. Written as DNA, the CDR3 is TGTGCCAGCAGTGAACCGACAGGGGCAGGGGAGACCCAGTACTTC. This codes for CASSEPTGAGETQYF.